The clone carrying this TCR beta chain was observed many times. TCRdb analysed the 5' RACE reads with MiXCR anew, one entry per CDR3 protein. The data show 550,000 to 700,000 distinct CDR3 sequences, with 21% seen just once and approximately 4.5% held by the top ten. This CDR3 is built from 13 residues. Deletions cut 11 bases from V and 4 bases from J, with 17 bases between. The germline gives CDR1 ENHRY, CDR2 SYGVKD. The entry originates in a study of identical twins. These records were also assigned to another study, of T cells expressing NK-cell markers.

The chain combines TRBV10-3 with TRBJ1-1, with D unresolved. This receptor was identified in a woman aged 18-35 years in good health. The sample consisted of PBMCs. The CDR3 protein is CAAKTRWGTEAFF. Written as DNA, the CDR3 is TGTGCCGCCAAGACACGATGGGGCACTGAAGCTTTCTTT.